These T cell receptor beta chains were read from a single sample in a study of T cells in localized non-small cell lung cancer. Libraries were prepared by immunoSEQ multiplex PCR; TCRdb keeps only in-frame clonotypes and omits some of them. The sample consists of 20,000 to 30,000 clones, less than 90% of them appearing once. Sequenced material: peripheral blood, taken before any cancer treatment. Every receptor here comes from a female donor over 55 with stage I lung adenocarcinoma. The CDR3 runs from the conserved cysteine through the conserved F or W. The D gene is left open where the match is weak. Size tells how often a clone was seen (once, few, many) or the class of an expanded clone, and some rows leave it out.

size	length	V	D	J	DNA	CDR3
-	13	TRBV6-1	-	TRBJ2-7	TGTGCCAGCAGTGCACAGACTTCCTACGAGCAGTACTTC	CASSAQTSYEQYF
-	16	TRBV6-6	TRBD1	TRBJ1-6	TGTGCCAGCATGGGACAGTCGAGCTCCTATAATTCACCCCTCCACTTT	CASMGQSSSYNSPLHF
-	15	TRBV19	TRBD2	TRBJ2-2	TGTGCCAGTAGTATGGCGGGGGTGAACACCGGGGAGCTGTTTTTT	CASSMAGVNTGELFF
-	14	TRBV19	TRBD1	TRBJ1-2	TGTGCCAGTAGTAGACAGGGTGGGCCTTATGGCTACACCTTC	CASSRQGGPYGYTF
-	18	TRBV11-3	TRBD1	TRBJ2-6	TGTGCCAGCAGCTTAGACCGGACAGGGGGCTCTGGGGCCAACGTCCTGACTTTC	CASSLDRTGGSGANVLTF
-	11	TRBV2	-	TRBJ1-4	TGTGCCAGCAGTCAAGATGAAAAACTGTTTTTT	CASSQDEKLFF
few	14	TRBV7-2	-	TRBJ1-4	TGTGCCAGCAGCTTAGTGGGGGGATCGGGAAAACTGTTTTTT	CASSLVGGSGKLFF
-	12	TRBV5-4	-	TRBJ1-1	TGTGCCAGCGGGCATTTTAACACTGAAGCTTTCTTT	CASGHFNTEAFF
-	13	TRBV7-9	-	TRBJ2-7	TGTGCCAGCAGCTTAAGCACCCGGCCCGAGCAGTACTTC	CASSLSTRPEQYF
once	14	TRBV7-9	TRBD1	TRBJ2-7	TGTGCCAGCAGCTCGGACAGGGACTCCTACGAGCAGTACTTC	CASSSDRDSYEQYF
-	15	TRBV6-1	TRBD1	TRBJ1-1	TGTGCCAGCAGAGACCGGGACAGGGTGAACACTGAAGCTTTCTTT	CASRDRDRVNTEAFF